This T cell receptor (beta chain) stems from a study of vaccination and CD4 T cells after COVID-19. In the study overall: Overlapping spike peptides of SARS-CoV-2, HCoV-NL63, HCoV-OC43 and HCoV-229E were used, and cells were stimulated with them. Some control cultures received a CEFX pool, which served as the positive control. Others received an HIV-1 Nef pool or no peptide.

The germline V and J ends were trimmed by 6 bases and 5 bases, with 14 bases remaining between them. The CDR3 sequence is 15 residues long. Germline lookup yields CDR1 SNHLY and CDR2 FYNNEI. CD4+ T cells that had been cultured provided DNA sequenced with the Oncomine TCR Beta short-read assay. TCRdb reprocessed the PCR reads with MiXCR, giving one entry per CDR3 protein. The table records thousands of distinct CDR3 sequences, around 50% of them present only once. Regarding this clonotype: The antigen remains undetermined.

The treatment is: approximately 11-day PBMC culture with coronavirus spike peptide pools or control peptides (ViraFEST assay). The unexposed donor's CD4+ T cells were collected before the COVID-19 pandemic (2011-2018). First, ViraFEST expanded antigen-specific T cells with peptide pools, and next it sequenced the TCRs. Overall study results and limits: Median reactive clonotypes, those recognizing SARS-CoV-2, rose from about 22 to 38, not significantly.

The sequencing sample was made of CD4+ T cells from blood, cultured in vitro. The receptor comes from a human donor in good health. The chain is built from TRBV2 and TRBJ1-6, with D possibly being TRBD1 (6 bases). The CDR3 loop is CASRATGQDNSPLHF. The CDR3 DNA follows: TGTGCCAGCAGAGCCACGGGACAAGATAATTCACCCCTCCACTTT.